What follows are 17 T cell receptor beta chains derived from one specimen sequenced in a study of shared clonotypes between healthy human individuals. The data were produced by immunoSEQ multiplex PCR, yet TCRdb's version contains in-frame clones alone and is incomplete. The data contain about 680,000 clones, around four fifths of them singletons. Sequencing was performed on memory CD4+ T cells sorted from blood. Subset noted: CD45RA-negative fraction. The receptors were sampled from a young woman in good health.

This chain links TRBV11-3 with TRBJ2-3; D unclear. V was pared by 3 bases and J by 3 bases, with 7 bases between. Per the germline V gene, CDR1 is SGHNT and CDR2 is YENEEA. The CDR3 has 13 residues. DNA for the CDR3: TGTGCCAGCAGCTTTAGACATACAGATACGCAGTATTTT. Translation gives CASSFRHTDTQYF.

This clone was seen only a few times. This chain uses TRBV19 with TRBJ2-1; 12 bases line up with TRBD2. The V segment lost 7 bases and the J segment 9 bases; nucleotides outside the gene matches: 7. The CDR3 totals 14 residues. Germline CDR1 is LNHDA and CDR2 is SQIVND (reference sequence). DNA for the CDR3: TGTGCCAGTACCCCTAGCGGGAGGGTAAGTGAGCAGTTCTTC. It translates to CASTPSGRVSEQFF.

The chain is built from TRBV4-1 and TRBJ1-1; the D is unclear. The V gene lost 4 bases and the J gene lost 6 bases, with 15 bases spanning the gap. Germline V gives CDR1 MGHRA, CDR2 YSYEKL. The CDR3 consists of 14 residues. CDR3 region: CASSRGLRGAEAFF. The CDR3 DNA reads TGCGCCAGCAGCCGAGGGTTGAGAGGCGCTGAAGCTTTCTTT.

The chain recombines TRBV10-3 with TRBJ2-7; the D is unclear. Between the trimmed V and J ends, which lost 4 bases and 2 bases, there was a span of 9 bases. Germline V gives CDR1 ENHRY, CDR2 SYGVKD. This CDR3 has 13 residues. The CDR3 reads CAISAYGTYEQYF. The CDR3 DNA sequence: TGTGCCATCAGTGCTTACGGAACCTACGAGCAGTACTTC.

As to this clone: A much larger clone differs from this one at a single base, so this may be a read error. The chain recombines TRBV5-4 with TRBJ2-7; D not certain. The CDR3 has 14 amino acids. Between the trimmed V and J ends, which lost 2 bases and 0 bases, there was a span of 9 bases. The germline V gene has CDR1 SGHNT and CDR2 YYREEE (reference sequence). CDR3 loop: CASSLYLSSYEQYF. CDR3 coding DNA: TGTGCCAGCAGCTTATATCTCAGCTCCTACGAGCAGTACTTC. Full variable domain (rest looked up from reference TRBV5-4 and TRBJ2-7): ETGVTQSPTHLIKTRGQQVTLRCSSQSGHNTVSWYQQALGQGPQFIFQYYREEENGRGNFPPRFSGLQFPNYSSELNVNALELDDSALYLCASSLYLSSYEQYFGPGTRLTVT.

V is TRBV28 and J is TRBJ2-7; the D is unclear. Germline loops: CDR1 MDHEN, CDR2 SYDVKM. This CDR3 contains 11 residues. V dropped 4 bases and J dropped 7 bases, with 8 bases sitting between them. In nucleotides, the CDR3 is TGTGCCAGCAGTTCGAGTAAGGAGCAGTACTTC. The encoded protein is CASSSSKEQYF.

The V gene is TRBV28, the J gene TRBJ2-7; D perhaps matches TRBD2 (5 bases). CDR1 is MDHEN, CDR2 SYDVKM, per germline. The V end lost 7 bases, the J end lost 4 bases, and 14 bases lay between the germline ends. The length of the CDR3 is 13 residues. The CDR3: CASTARRGYEQYF. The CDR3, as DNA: TGTGCCAGCACGGCCCGGCGCGGGTACGAGCAGTACTTC. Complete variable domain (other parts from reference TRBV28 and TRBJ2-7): DVKVTQSSRYLVKRTGEKVFLECVQDMDHENMFWYRQDPGLGLRLIYFSYDVKMKEKGDIPEGYSVSREKKERFSLILESASTNQTSMYLCASTARRGYEQYFGPGTRLTVT.

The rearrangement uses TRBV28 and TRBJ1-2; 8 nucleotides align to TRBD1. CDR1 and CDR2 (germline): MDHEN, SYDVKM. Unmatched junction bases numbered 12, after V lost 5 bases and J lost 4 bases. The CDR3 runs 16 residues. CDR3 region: CASSTGQGALGYGYTF. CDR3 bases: TGTGCCAGCAGTACAGGACAGGGCGCCCTAGGCTATGGCTACACCTTC.

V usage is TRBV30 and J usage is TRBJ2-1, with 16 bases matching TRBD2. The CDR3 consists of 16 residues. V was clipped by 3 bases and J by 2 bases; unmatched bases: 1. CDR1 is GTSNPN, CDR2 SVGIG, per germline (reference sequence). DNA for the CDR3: TGTGCCTGGAGGGGACTAGCGGGAGGGCCCTACAATGAGCAGTTCTTC. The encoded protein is CAWRGLAGGPYNEQFF.

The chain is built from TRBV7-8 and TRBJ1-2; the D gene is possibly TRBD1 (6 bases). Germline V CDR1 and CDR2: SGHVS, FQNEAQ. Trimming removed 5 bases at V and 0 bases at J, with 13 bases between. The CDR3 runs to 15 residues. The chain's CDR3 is CASSTRQDSNYGYTF. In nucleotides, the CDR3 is TGTGCCAGCAGCACCCGACAGGACTCTAACTATGGCTACACCTTC.

In DNA, the CDR3 is TGCAGTGTAGAGGGACAAGAGACCCAGTACTTC. It specifies CSVEGQETQYF. The V call is TRBV20-1, the J call TRBJ2-5, with D perhaps matching TRBD2 (5 bases). Germline V gives CDR1 DFQATT, CDR2 SNEGSKA (reference sequence). V lost 7 bases to trimming and J lost 2 bases, with 8 bases between them. This CDR3 has 11 residues.

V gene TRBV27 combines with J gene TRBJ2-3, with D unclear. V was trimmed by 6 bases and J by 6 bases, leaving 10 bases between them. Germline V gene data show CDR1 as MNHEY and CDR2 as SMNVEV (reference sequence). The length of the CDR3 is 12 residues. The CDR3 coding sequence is TGTGCCAGCAGGACCCTACGTGATACGCAGTATTTT. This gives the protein CASRTLRDTQYF.

This chain's CDR3 is CASSGSLIGEKLFF. Here the CDR3 DNA reads TGTGCCAGCAGCGGCAGCCTAATTGGGGAAAAACTGTTTTTT. The V call is TRBV7-8, the J call TRBJ1-4; D remains unclear. The V gene's germline CDR1 is SGHVS and CDR2 FQNEAQ. Trimming cost V 5 bases and J 8 bases, with 15 bases left between them. The CDR3 is 14 residues long.

CDR3 protein: CASSEQSGGRYEQYF. As DNA, the CDR3 is TGCGCCAGCAGTGAACAGTCGGGCGGAAGGTACGAGCAGTACTTC. The chain uses TRBV10-1 and TRBJ2-7; D remains unclear. Trimming left V 3 bases short and J 4 bases short, with 16 bases between. This CDR3 has 15 amino acids. Germline CDR1 reads WNHNN; CDR2 reads SYGVQD (reference sequence).

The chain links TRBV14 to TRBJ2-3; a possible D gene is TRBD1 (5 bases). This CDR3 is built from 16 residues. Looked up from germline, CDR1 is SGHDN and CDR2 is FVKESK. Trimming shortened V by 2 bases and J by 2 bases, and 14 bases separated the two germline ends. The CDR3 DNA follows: TGTGCCAGCAGCCAACTCCCAGGGCAGAACACAGATACGCAGTATTTT. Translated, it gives CASSQLPGQNTDTQYF.

CDR3 in amino acids: CASSILAGYRYEQYF. CDR3 coding DNA: TGTGCCAGCAGTATACTAGCGGGATATAGATACGAGCAGTACTTC. The chain links TRBV7-9 to TRBJ2-7, with 10 positions matching TRBD2. This CDR3 contains 15 residues. V lost 6 bases to trimming and J lost 4 bases; unmatched junction nucleotides: 9. The germline gives CDR1 SEHNR, CDR2 FQNEAQ (reference sequence).

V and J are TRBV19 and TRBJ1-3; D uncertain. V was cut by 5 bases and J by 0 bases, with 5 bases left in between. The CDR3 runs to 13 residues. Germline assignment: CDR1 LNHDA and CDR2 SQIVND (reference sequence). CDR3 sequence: CASSFNSGNTIYF. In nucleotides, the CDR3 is TGTGCCAGTAGTTTTAACTCTGGAAACACCATATATTTT.